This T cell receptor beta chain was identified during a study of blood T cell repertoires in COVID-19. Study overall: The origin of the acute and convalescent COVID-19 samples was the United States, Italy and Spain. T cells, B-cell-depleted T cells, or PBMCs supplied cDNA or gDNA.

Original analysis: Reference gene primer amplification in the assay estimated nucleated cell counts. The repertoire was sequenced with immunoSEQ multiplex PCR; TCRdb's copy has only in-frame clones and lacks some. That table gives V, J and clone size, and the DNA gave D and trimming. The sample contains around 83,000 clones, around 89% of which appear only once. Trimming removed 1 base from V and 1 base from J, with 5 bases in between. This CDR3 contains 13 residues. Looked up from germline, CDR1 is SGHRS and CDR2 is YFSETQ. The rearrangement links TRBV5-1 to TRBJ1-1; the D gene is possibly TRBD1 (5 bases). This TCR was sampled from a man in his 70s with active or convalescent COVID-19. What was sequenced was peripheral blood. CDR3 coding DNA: TGCGCCAGCAGCTTGACAGGGAACACTGAAGCTTTCTTT. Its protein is CASSLTGNTEAFF.